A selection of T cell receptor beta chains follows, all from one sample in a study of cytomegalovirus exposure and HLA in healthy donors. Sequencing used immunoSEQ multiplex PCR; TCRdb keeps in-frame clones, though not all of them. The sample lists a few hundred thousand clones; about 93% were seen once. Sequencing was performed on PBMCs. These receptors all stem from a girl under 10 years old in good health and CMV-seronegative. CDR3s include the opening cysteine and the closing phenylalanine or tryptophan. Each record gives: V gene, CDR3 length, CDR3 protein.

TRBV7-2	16	CASSLTVRFYNSPLHF
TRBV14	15	CASSFTGEAKNIQYF
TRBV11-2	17	CASSLGPGLAGRGEQFF
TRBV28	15	CASSLFGRGSYEQYF
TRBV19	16	CASSTPIAGGPYEQYF
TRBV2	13	CARGQGAGYEQYF
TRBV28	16	CASSLATSGGYNEQFF
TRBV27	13	CASSWTDQETQYF
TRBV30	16	CAWSVLGANLNTEAFF
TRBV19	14	CASSIRQGFEKLFF
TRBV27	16	CASSLSRQGLTYEQYF
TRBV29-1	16	CSVEAGGVLRTDTQYF
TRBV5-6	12	CASSSGVETQYF
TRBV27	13	CASSLGLSYEQYF